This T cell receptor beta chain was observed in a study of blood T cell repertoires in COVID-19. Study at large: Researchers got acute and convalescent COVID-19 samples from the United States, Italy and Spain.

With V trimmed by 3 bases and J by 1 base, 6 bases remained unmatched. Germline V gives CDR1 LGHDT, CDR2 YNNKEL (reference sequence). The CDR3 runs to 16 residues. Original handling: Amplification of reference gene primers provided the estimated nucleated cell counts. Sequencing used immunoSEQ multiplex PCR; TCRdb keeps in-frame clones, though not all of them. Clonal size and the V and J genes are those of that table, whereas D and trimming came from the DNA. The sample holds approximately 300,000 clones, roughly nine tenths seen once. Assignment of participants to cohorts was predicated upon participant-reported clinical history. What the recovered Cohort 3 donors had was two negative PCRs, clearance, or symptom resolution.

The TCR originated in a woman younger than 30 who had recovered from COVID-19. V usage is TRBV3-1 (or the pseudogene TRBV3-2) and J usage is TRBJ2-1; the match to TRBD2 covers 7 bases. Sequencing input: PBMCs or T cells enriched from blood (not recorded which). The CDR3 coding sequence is TGTGCCAGCAGCCAGGCTAGCGGTTATTCCTACAATGAGCAGTTCTTC. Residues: CASSQASGYSYNEQFF.